Shown below are 29 T cell receptor beta chains from a single sample sequenced in a study of T cell repertoires in cytomegalovirus infection. TCRdb used MiXCR to reprocess the reads, holding one entry per CDR3 protein. The sample lists about 440,000 distinct CDR3 sequences, roughly 31% occurring once. What was sequenced was PBMCs. The receptors were gathered from a human donor in good health (CMV status not recorded). Some clones in this sample may be carry-over from other donors' samples.

The chain combines TRBV12-3 or TRBV12-4 with TRBJ2-2; the D is unclear. This CDR3 comprises 15 residues. Trimming cost V 0 bases and J 7 bases, with 12 bases left between them. CDR3 sequence: CASSLAGQVLGELFF. CDR3 coding DNA: TGTGCCAGCAGTTTAGCCGGGCAGGTCCTCGGGGAGCTGTTTTTT.

V usage is TRBV6-1 and J usage is TRBJ1-2, with 7 bases matching TRBD1. Germline lookup yields CDR1 MNHNS and CDR2 SASEGT. Trimming at V came to 7 bases and at J to 2 bases, leaving 13 bases not matched to a gene. This CDR3 has 16 residues. DNA for the CDR3: TGTGCCAGCACCTCAAGGGCAGGGGGAAAGAACTATGGCTACACCTTC. It specifies CASTSRAGGKNYGYTF.

At least ten counts were recorded for this clonotype. The V and J genes are TRBV6-1 and TRBJ1-5; D call uncertain. Per germline, CDR1 MNHNS and CDR2 SASEGT. Trimming removed 5 bases from V and 3 bases from J, with 17 bases in between. This CDR3 contains 16 residues. The CDR3 here is CASSTTMDGSNQPQHF. The CDR3 DNA follows: TGTGCCAGCAGTACCACCATGGACGGATCCAATCAGCCCCAGCATTTT.

Of note for this clonotype: A junction end diverges from the germline sequence, so it may reflect a read error. V gene TRBV7-8 combines with J gene TRBJ1-2; D is unclear. Per the germline V gene, CDR1 is SGHVS and CDR2 is FQNEAQ. The CDR3 totals 12 residues. CDR3 in DNA: TGTGCAAGCAGCTTGAAAAACTATTGCTACACCTTC. Protein: CASSLKNYCYTF.

This clonotype has ten or more counts. The chain couples TRBV7-8 to TRBJ1-1; D ambiguous. Germline lookup yields CDR1 SGHVS and CDR2 FQNEAQ. The CDR3 spans 16 residues. V gave up 0 bases and J gave up 3 bases, with 14 bases separating them. The DNA for the CDR3 is TGTGCCAGCAGCTTAGCGCGAACCGCCGGGGACACTGAAGCTTTCTTT. Translated: CASSLARTAGDTEAFF.

The sample holds one count of this clonotype. A much larger clonotype is one base distant, so this may be a read error. The V call is TRBV7-9, the J call TRBJ2-3; TRBD2 matches at 7 bases. This CDR3 has 13 residues. CDR1 is SEHNR, CDR2 FQNEAQ, per germline (reference sequence). J gave up 1 base and V 11 bases, and 6 bases lay outside the gene matches. CDR3: CAFVAGGTDTQYF. CDR3 nucleotides: TGTGCCTTTGTGGCGGGGGGCACAGATACGCAGTATTTT.

This clonotype was counted only a few times. CDR3 nucleotide sequence: TGTGCCACCTTGGCAGCGGGGGCCCCGAGTGAGCAGTTCTTC. It is translated as CATLAAGAPSEQFF. The J gene is TRBJ2-1, the V gene TRBV12-3 or TRBV12-4, with 8 nucleotides matching TRBD2. This CDR3 spans 14 amino acids. V shed 10 bases and J 9 bases; nucleotides not matched to a gene: 14.

This clonotype was seen ten or more times. The CDR3 sequence is CASSLAPSRQGKNTEAFF. The CDR3 DNA reads TGTGCCAGCAGCTTAGCGCCCTCCCGGCAGGGGAAGAACACTGAAGCTTTCTTT. The V and J genes are TRBV7-2 and TRBJ1-1; the D gene is possibly TRBD1 (6 bases). V was trimmed by 0 bases and J by 1 base, leaving 18 bases between them. CDR1 is SGHTA and CDR2 is FQGNSA in the germline V gene. The CDR3 is made up of 18 amino acids.

The chain carries TRBV12-5 and TRBJ2-3, with 9 bases identical to TRBD2. This CDR3 region has 17 residues. Germline CDR1 reads LGHNT; CDR2 reads FRNRAP. With V trimmed by 3 bases and J by 0 bases, 7 bases remained unmatched. CDR3 protein: CASGFASSGASTDTQYF. The CDR3 DNA is TGTGCTAGTGGTTTCGCTTCTAGCGGGGCCAGCACAGATACGCAGTATTTT.

The chain combines TRBV28 with TRBJ2-5, with 8 bases matching TRBD1. Germline CDR1 reads MDHEN; CDR2 reads SYDVKM. V shed 4 bases, J shed 5 bases, and the junction held 9 bases outside the gene matches. CDR3 length: 15 residues. The DNA of the CDR3 is TGTGCCAGCAGTTCCCGAGACAGGGGCGAGGAGACCCAGTACTTC. Protein: CASSSRDRGEETQYF.

The chain couples TRBV11-1 to TRBJ2-1, with D perhaps TRBD1 or TRBD2 (5 bases each). The CDR3 totals 13 residues. V gave up 2 bases and J gave up 10 bases, with 12 bases separating them. Germline V CDR1 and CDR2: SGHAT, FQDESV (reference sequence). CDR3 coding DNA: TGTGCCAGCAGCTTAACCGGGGCACCGGAGCAGTTCTTC. This translates into CASSLTGAPEQFF.

As concerns this clonotype: The DNA is omitted, as the CDR3 cannot be located on it reliably, and the CDR3 follows TCRdb's listing. This chain joins TRBV7-2 and TRBJ1-1. CDR1 is SGHTA, CDR2 FQGNSA, per germline. The length of the CDR3 is 13 amino acids, counting both ends. CDR3 protein: CASIFGEGTEAIF.

This clonotype was seen ten or more times. The CDR3 DNA is TGTGCCAGCAGCGAAGGACAGGGACCCCTCTCTACACACAATGAGCAGTTCTTC. Its translation is CASSEGQGPLSTHNEQFF. V usage is TRBV7-8 and J usage is TRBJ2-1; 8 nucleotides align to TRBD1. This CDR3 is 18 amino acids long. Per the germline V gene, CDR1 is SGHVS and CDR2 is FQNEAQ. V trimming: 5 bases; J trimming: 5 bases; junction bases outside the gene matches: 17.

The chain uses TRBV7-2 and TRBJ2-1; TRBD1 might be the D (5 bases). Trimming left V 0 bases short and J 6 bases short, with 15 bases between. There are 16 residues in the CDR3. Germline CDR1 is SGHTA and CDR2 is FQGNSA. CDR3 sequence: CASSLAVTGMGNEQFF. In DNA, the CDR3 is TGTGCCAGCAGCTTAGCGGTAACAGGAATGGGCAATGAGCAGTTCTTC.

The V call is TRBV7-8, the J call TRBJ2-1, with D tentatively TRBD1 or TRBD2 (6 bases each). CDR1 is SGHVS, CDR2 FQNEAQ, per germline. CDR3 length equals 14 residues. The V and J ends lost 4 bases and 14 bases respectively, with 21 bases between them. The CDR3 reads CASSSDGGDNVKFF. The CDR3 DNA reads TGTGCCAGCAGCTCCGATGGAGGGGACAATGTGAAGTTCTTC.

This clonotype was seen many times. V is TRBV12-3 or TRBV12-4 and J is TRBJ2-2, with D hard to call. The CDR3 is made up of 14 amino acids. V was clipped by 5 bases and J by 2 bases, with 9 bases between them. Written as DNA, the CDR3 is TGTGCCAGCAGTCCCCAGGAAAACACCGGGGAGCTGTTTTTT. Translated, it gives CASSPQENTGELFF.

This clonotype was seen more than once but under ten times. This chain links TRBV19 with TRBJ1-2; D gene ambiguous. Trimming removed 3 bases at V and 7 bases at J, with 15 bases between. The germline V gene has CDR1 LNHDA and CDR2 SQIVND (reference sequence). The CDR3 runs to 14 residues. DNA for the CDR3: TGTGCCAGTAGTATCCTTGACGGTTATGGTGGCTACACCTTC. Protein: CASSILDGYGGYTF.

This clonotype appeared a few times. This chain's CDR3 is CASSLFGPGLAGGTYQETQYF. The CDR3 bases are TGTGCCAGCAGCCTCTTCGGCCCAGGGCTAGCGGGGGGGACGTACCAAGAGACCCAGTACTTC. The rearrangement joins TRBV7-2 to TRBJ2-5; 12 bases fit TRBD2. Germline CDR1 is SGHTA and CDR2 is FQGNSA. The CDR3 extends over 21 amino acids. Losses at the gene ends were 5 bases for V and 0 bases for J; bases not matched to a gene: 19.

The chain links TRBV6-5 to TRBJ1-6; possibly TRBD1 for D (6 bases). Germline CDR1 and CDR2: MNHEY and SVGAGI. The CDR3 sequence is 14 residues long. Trimming cost V 6 bases and J 9 bases, with 15 bases left between them. The chain's CDR3 is CASRQGRGSSPLHF. For the CDR3, the DNA is TGTGCCAGCAGACAGGGTCGTGGGAGTTCACCCCTCCACTTT.

This clonotype was found a few times. V usage is TRBV5-6 and J usage is TRBJ2-5, with 9 bases identical to TRBD1. Per germline, CDR1 SGHDT and CDR2 YYEEEE. The CDR3 is 18 residues long. Germline trimming cut 4 bases from V and 1 base from J; bases unmatched to any gene: 14. The CDR3 region is CASSRLGDREILQETQYF. DNA for the CDR3: TGTGCCAGCAGCCGGCTAGGGGACAGGGAAATCCTCCAAGAGACCCAGTACTTC.

In this sample, this clonotype turned up a few times. The chain uses TRBV27 and TRBJ2-1; D may be TRBD2 (6 bases). Trimming pared 6 bases from V and 0 bases from J, leaving 12 bases between. Germline V gives CDR1 MNHEY, CDR2 SMNVEV (reference sequence). The CDR3 consists of 15 residues. CDR3 protein: CASSGGPYSYNEQFF. The DNA of the CDR3 is TGTGCCAGCAGCGGGGGACCCTACTCCTACAATGAGCAGTTCTTC.

The chain has TRBV15 and TRBJ2-1; D ambiguous. Trimming pared 0 bases from V and 9 bases from J, leaving 18 bases between. The CDR3 is 16 amino acids. Germline V lookup: CDR1 LNHNV, CDR2 YYDKDF (reference sequence). In DNA form, the CDR3 reads TGTGCCACCAGCAGAGATCGAAGAAGTGGGGATCGTGAGCAGTTCTTC. This sequence encodes CATSRDRRSGDREQFF.

The genes are TRBV7-8 and TRBJ2-7, with D possibly being TRBD2 (6 bases). There are 16 residues in the CDR3. Trimming shortened V by 5 bases and J by 2 bases, and 19 bases separated the two germline ends. Per germline, CDR1 SGHVS and CDR2 FQNEAQ. The CDR3 reads CASSGPTRDGAYEQYF. The CDR3 region has the DNA TGTGCCAGCAGCGGCCCAACGCGGGACGGAGCCTACGAGCAGTACTTC.

In this sample, this clonotype turned up many times. V and J are TRBV11-2 and TRBJ2-5; 9 bases align to TRBD1. Germline V gene lookup returns CDR1 SGHAT and CDR2 FQNNGV. J gave up 4 bases and V 3 bases, and 6 bases lay outside the gene matches. The length of the CDR3 is 15 residues. The CDR3 DNA reads TGTGCCAGCAGCTTTTCGGGACAGGGCCGAGAGACCCAGTACTTC. This codes for CASSFSGQGRETQYF.

This clonotype has a count of ten or more. The chain employs TRBV7-9 and TRBJ2-4, with D maybe TRBD1 (6 bases). V lost 4 bases to trimming and J lost 3 bases, with 13 bases between them. This CDR3 spans 15 amino acids. Looked up from germline, CDR1 is SEHNR and CDR2 is FQNEAQ (reference sequence). In DNA form, the CDR3 reads TGTGCCAGCAGCTCCGGGACATGGGGCAAAAACATTCAGTACTTC. Residues: CASSSGTWGKNIQYF.

The chain recombines TRBV19 with TRBJ2-3; a weak D match, TRBD2 (5 bases). The CDR3 loop spans 13 amino acids. Germline CDR1 reads LNHDA; CDR2 reads SQIVND (reference sequence). Trimming took 5 bases from V and 3 from J, leaving 9 bases between them. This chain's CDR3 is CASSAWETDTQYF. The CDR3 region has the DNA TGTGCCAGTAGTGCCTGGGAGACAGATACGCAGTATTTT.

The gene calls are TRBV2 and TRBJ1-4; a weak D match, TRBD1 (5 bases). The germline gives CDR1 SNHLY, CDR2 FYNNEI. Trimming left V 7 bases short and J 8 bases short, with 17 bases between. The CDR3 has 14 amino acids. CDR3 loop: CASTLGRGVEKLFF. CDR3 bases: TGTGCCAGCACCCTGGGAAGGGGTGTCGAAAAACTGTTTTTT.

Many counts were recorded for this clonotype. CDR3 in amino acids: CASSNSLYGYTF. DNA for the CDR3: TGTGCCAGCAGTAACAGCTTATATGGCTACACCTTC. The chain recombines TRBV6-2 or TRBV6-3 with TRBJ1-2, with D unclear. There are 12 residues in the CDR3. From germline, CDR1 is MNHEY and CDR2 SVGEGT. V was clipped by 5 bases and J by 5 bases, with 9 bases between them.

The chain employs TRBV20-1 and TRBJ2-5, with D possibly being TRBD2 (7 bases). V lost 3 bases and J 3 bases, leaving 20 bases between the germline ends. CDR1 is DFQATT and CDR2 is SNEGSKA in the germline V gene (reference sequence). The CDR3 runs 16 residues. The CDR3 bases are TGCAGTGCTAGCATGGGGGGGCTTATGGGTAAAGAGACCCAGTACTTC. It specifies CSASMGGLMGKETQYF.